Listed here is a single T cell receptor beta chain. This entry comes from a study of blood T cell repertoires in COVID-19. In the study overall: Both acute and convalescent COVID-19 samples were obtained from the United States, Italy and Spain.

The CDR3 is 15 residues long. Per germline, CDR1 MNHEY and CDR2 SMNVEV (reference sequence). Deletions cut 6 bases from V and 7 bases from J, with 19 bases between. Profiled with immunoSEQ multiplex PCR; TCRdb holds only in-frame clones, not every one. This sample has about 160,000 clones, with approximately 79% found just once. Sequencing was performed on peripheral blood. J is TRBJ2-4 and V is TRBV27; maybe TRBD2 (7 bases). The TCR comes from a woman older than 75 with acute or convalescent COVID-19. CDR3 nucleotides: TGTGCCAGCAGCCCGGAGGGGGGGGGCACGAACATTCAGTACTTC. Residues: CASSPEGGGTNIQYF.